This T cell receptor (beta chain) was retrieved from a study of spatial heterogeneity in lung cancer. At the level of the study: PBMC samples from follow-up, when available, were sequenced at a median of roughly two years post-resection.

This CDR3 comprises 15 residues. The V and J ends lost 0 bases and 2 bases respectively, with 10 bases between them. Germline CDR1 reads MNHEY; CDR2 reads SVGAGI. Specified time point: blood at routine non-recurrence follow-up after resection. Sequencing of whole RNA from tumor, nontumor lung or frozen PBMC involved no sorting. TCRdb re-called the 5' RACE reads with MiXCR, one entry per CDR3 protein. The top ten clones hold roughly 17% of a sample with under 150,000 distinct CDR3 sequences, approximately 12% of them seen once. This sample comprised PBMCs, obtained at follow-up. This TCR was recovered from a male donor with early-stage non-small cell lung cancer. This chain uses TRBV6-5 with TRBJ1-1; D is unclear. The CDR3 coding sequence is TGTGCCAGCAGTTACTCGAGAAGGCTTAACACTGAAGCTTTCTTT. This codes for CASSYSRRLNTEAFF.